What follows describes a single T cell receptor beta chain. Its target is not known. The table came from immunoSEQ multiplex PCR; TCRdb's copy has only in-frame clones and leaves some out. This table holds about 1.5 million clones, more than 95% found once. This sample is part of a study of shared clonotypes between healthy human individuals. CD4+ cells were split into CD45RA+ naive and CD45RA-negative memory subsets. Regarding the study as a whole: The low donor count limited represented genetic and exposure-history diversity.

CDR1 KGHSH and CDR2 LQKENI come from the germline V gene. V gave up 2 bases and J gave up 0 bases, with 7 bases separating them. There are 14 residues in the CDR3. The sequence was obtained from a man aged 25 to 40 in good health. Sequenced input: naive CD4+ T cells sorted from blood. The sample's subset: CD45RA+ positively selected. The J gene is TRBJ1-2, the V gene TRBV18; D is uncertain. The CDR3 loop reads CASSPAHTNYGYTF. CDR3 sequence (DNA): TGTGCCAGCTCACCAGCACATACTAACTATGGCTACACCTTC. Complete variable domain (other parts from reference TRBV18 and TRBJ1-2): NAGVMQNPRHLVRRRGQEARLRCSPMKGHSHVYWYRQLPEEGLKFMVYLQKENIIDESGMPKERFSAEFPKEGPSILRIQQVVRGDSAAYFCASSPAHTNYGYTFGSGTRLTVV.